These T cell receptor beta chains were read from a single sample in a study of early T cells in non-severe SARS-CoV-2 infection. One entry per CDR3 protein results from TCRdb running MiXCR on the 5' RACE reads. The sample has 95,000 to 100,000 distinct CDR3 sequences, around 10% seen once. The specimen sequenced was whole blood. The receptors were sampled from an adult who was a healthcare worker with PCR-confirmed SARS-CoV-2 infection or an uninfected control (not recorded which). CDR3s include the opening cysteine and the closing phenylalanine or tryptophan. Fields, in order: CDR3 DNA, CDR3 protein, D gene, clone size, V gene, J gene. D genes are given only for firm matches. The size field is filled for only some rows; it gives once, few, many or a size class.

DNA: TGTGCCAGCAGCCAAGAATCGGGCAGCTACGAGCAGTACTTC; CDR3: CASSQESGSYEQYF; D: .; size: many; V: TRBV3-1; J: TRBJ2-7
DNA: TGTGCCAGTAGTATGTACGTGGCAGGGGGAGTAGATGAGCAGTTCTTC; CDR3: CASSMYVAGGVDEQFF; D: TRBD1; size: .; V: TRBV19; J: TRBJ2-1
DNA: TGTGCCAGTAGTATCTCCAGGAGCTCCTACGAGCAGTACTTC; CDR3: CASSISRSSYEQYF; D: .; size: many; V: TRBV19; J: TRBJ2-7
DNA: TGCAGCGTTGAAGCCCGCCTCAACACATGGGAGAACACTGAAGCTTTCTTT; CDR3: CSVEARLNTWENTEAFF; D: .; size: .; V: TRBV29-1; J: TRBJ1-1
DNA: TGTGCCAGCAGCTCCCGGACACTTTCGGGGGAGACCCAGTACTTC; CDR3: CASSSRTLSGETQYF; D: .; size: few; V: TRBV7-2; J: TRBJ2-5
DNA: TGCAGCGCGGTAGTATCCGGGACCGACTATGGCTACACCTTC; CDR3: CSAVVSGTDYGYTF; D: .; size: many; V: TRBV29-1; J: TRBJ1-2
DNA: TGTGCCAGCAGGGGGGGGCTCACCTACAATGAGCAGTTCTTC; CDR3: CASRGGLTYNEQFF; D: .; size: few; V: TRBV7-2; J: TRBJ2-1
DNA: TGCAGTGCTAGGAGCGACGCGGGCGCTGAAGCTTTCTTT; CDR3: CSARSDAGAEAFF; D: .; size: many; V: TRBV20-1; J: TRBJ1-1
DNA: TGTGCCAGCTCACCACCGGATCAGCCCCAGCATTTT; CDR3: CASSPPDQPQHF; D: .; size: many; V: TRBV18; J: TRBJ1-5
DNA: TGTGCCAGCAGTTACTTGACGGCGGGGCGAGAGACCCAGTACTTC; CDR3: CASSYLTAGRETQYF; D: .; size: many; V: TRBV6-6; J: TRBJ2-5
DNA: TGTGCCAGCAGCTTGGATCGGGTCAAGGGCACTGAAGCTTTCTTT; CDR3: CASSLDRVKGTEAFF; D: .; size: few; V: TRBV5-4; J: TRBJ1-1
DNA: TGTGCCAGCAGCCCCGGGACAGAGCACACCGGGGAGCTGTTTTTT; CDR3: CASSPGTEHTGELFF; D: TRBD1; size: many; V: TRBV5-6; J: TRBJ2-2
DNA: TGTGCCAGCAGTTTACTCTCGGCTCAGCCCCAGCATTTT; CDR3: CASSLLSAQPQHF; D: .; size: .; V: TRBV28; J: TRBJ1-5
DNA: TGTGCCAGCAGCTTCCCCTCCGGGACAGGGGCAGATACGCAGTATTTT; CDR3: CASSFPSGTGADTQYF; D: TRBD1; size: many; V: TRBV11-1; J: TRBJ2-3
DNA: TGTGCCAGCAGGATAGGGGGGTCAGCTGAAGCTTTCTTT; CDR3: CASRIGGSAEAFF; D: .; size: .; V: TRBV12-3/TRBV12-4; J: TRBJ1-1
DNA: TGTGCCAGCAGGGGCTCCGGGGGCAGGATTGAAAAACTGTTTTTT; CDR3: CASRGSGGRIEKLFF; D: .; size: many; V: TRBV2; J: TRBJ1-4
DNA: TGTGCCAGCTGGGCGCCCCCCTACAATGAGCAGTTCTTC; CDR3: CASWAPPYNEQFF; D: .; size: few; V: TRBV28; J: TRBJ2-1
DNA: TGCGCCAGCAGCACACAGGGAATCGGGGAGCTGTTTTTT; CDR3: CASSTQGIGELFF; D: .; size: few; V: TRBV5-1; J: TRBJ2-2
DNA: TGTGCCAGCGCAGTGACTTATACGCAGTATTTT; CDR3: CASAVTYTQYF; D: .; size: few; V: TRBV6-1; J: TRBJ2-3
DNA: TGTGCCAGCAGCTTTTCCGGCAGCACTTCCTACGAGCAGTACTTC; CDR3: CASSFSGSTSYEQYF; D: .; size: .; V: TRBV7-9; J: TRBJ2-7
DNA: TGCAGTGCTAGAGCAAAGGGGCCAGAGACCCAGTACTTC; CDR3: CSARAKGPETQYF; D: .; size: .; V: TRBV20-1; J: TRBJ2-5
DNA: TGTGCCAGCAGAGGACTGGAGTCCTACAATGAGCAGTTCTTC; CDR3: CASRGLESYNEQFF; D: .; size: many; V: TRBV7-9; J: TRBJ2-1
DNA: TGTGCCAGCAGTTTAGGGAACTATGGCTACACCTTC; CDR3: CASSLGNYGYTF; D: .; size: many; V: TRBV12-3/TRBV12-4; J: TRBJ1-2
DNA: TGTGCCAGCAGCGGACTAGCTCACCACGAGCAGTACTTC; CDR3: CASSGLAHHEQYF; D: TRBD2; size: many; V: TRBV28; J: TRBJ2-7
DNA: TGTGCCAGCCACAGGGGATCCGGAGCTTTCTTT; CDR3: CASHRGSGAFF; D: TRBD1; size: few; V: TRBV6-5; J: TRBJ1-1
DNA: TGTGCCAGCTCACCACAGCCGGGACAGGGTGATCAGCCCCAGCATTTT; CDR3: CASSPQPGQGDQPQHF; D: TRBD1; size: many; V: TRBV18; J: TRBJ1-5